This paragraph reports one TCR beta chain. Seattle researchers signed up patients amid active infection and tracked them longitudinally. As handled by the study authors: Amplifying reference gene primers gave estimates of nucleated cell counts. Method: immunoSEQ multiplex PCR; TCRdb's copy keeps in-frame clones and lacks some. From that table come the V and J calls and clone size; the DNA was used to work out D and trimming. The sample has nearly 250,000 clones, about 82% seen once. Germline assignment: CDR1 SGHTA and CDR2 FQGTGA. The CDR3 has 14 amino acids. J lost 2 bases, V lost 3 bases, and 2 bases had no gene match. This sample is drawn from a study of blood T cell repertoires in COVID-19. Study overall: In each case, the material was cDNA or gDNA derived from T cells, B-cell-depleted T cells, or PBMCs.

J is TRBJ2-7 and V is TRBV7-3; 9 bases align to TRBD2. This TCR was recovered from a woman older than 75 with COVID-19, enrolled during active disease. The material sequenced was peripheral blood. The CDR3 coding sequence is TGTGCCAGCAGCTTTAGCGGGGGAGCCTACGAGCAGTACTTC. Translating it yields CASSFSGGAYEQYF.